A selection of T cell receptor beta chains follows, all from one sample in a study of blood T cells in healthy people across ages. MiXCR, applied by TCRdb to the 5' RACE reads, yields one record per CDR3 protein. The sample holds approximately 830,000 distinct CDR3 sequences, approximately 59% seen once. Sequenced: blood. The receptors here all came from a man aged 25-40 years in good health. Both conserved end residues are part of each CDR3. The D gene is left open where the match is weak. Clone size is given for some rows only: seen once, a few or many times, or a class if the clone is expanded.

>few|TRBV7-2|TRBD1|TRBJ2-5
TGTGCCAGCAGCTTAGAAGGGGACAGGGTCGAGACCCAGTACTTC
CASSLEGDRVETQYF
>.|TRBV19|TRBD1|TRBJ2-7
TGTGCCAGTAGTATCGGCGGGACAGGGTTCGACGAGCAGTACTTC
CASSIGGTGFDEQYF
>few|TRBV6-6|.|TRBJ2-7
TGTGCCAGCAGTTACTCTGGGGACTTCGTGGTTTACGAGCAGTACTTC
CASSYSGDFVVYEQYF
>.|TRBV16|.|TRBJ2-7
TGTGCCAGCAGCCCAGGGACATTCTACGAGCGGTACTTC
CASSPGTFYERYF
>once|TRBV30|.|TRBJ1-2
TGTGCCTGGAGTGATGGACAGTACTATGGCTACACCTTC
CAWSDGQYYGYTF
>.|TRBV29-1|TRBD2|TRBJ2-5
TGCAGCGTAAAACTGGGACTAGCGGGGGGAGTACAAGAGACCCAGTACTTC
CSVKLGLAGGVQETQYF
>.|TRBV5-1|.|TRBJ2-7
TGCGCCAGCAGCAGTGGGTCCCCCGAGCAGTACTTC
CASSSGSPEQYF
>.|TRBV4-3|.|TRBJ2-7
TGCGCCAGCAGCCAAGATCTCGAGGGCGAGCAGTACTTC
CASSQDLEGEQYF
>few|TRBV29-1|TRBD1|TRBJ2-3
TGCAGCGTATCCAACAGGGGACGGGGCACAGATACGCAGTATTTT
CSVSNRGRGTDTQYF
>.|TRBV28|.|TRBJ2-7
TGTGCCAGCAGCGAAACCCAAAACGTCGACGAGCAGTACTTC
CASSETQNVDEQYF
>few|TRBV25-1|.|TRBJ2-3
TGTGCCAGCAGTGAATCGCCCCGGGATACGCAGTATTTT
CASSESPRDTQYF
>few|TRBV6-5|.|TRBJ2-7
TGTGCCAGCGCGAACTCGTACGAGCAGTACTTC
CASANSYEQYF
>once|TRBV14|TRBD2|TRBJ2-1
TGTGCCAGCAGCTTTGGGACTAGCGATGAGCAGTTCTTC
CASSFGTSDEQFF
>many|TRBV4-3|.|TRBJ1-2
TGCGCCAGCAGCCCTGAAGAAGGCAGGGTAACTGGCTACACCTTC
CASSPEEGRVTGYTF
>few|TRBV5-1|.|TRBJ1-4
TGCGCCAGCAGCTTAGGATCGAGACAGACCCTTGGGTCGAATGAAAAACTGTTTTTT
CASSLGSRQTLGSNEKLFF
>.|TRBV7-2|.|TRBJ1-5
TGTGCCTGCAGCCCAGCGGTAAATCAGCCCCAGCATTTT
CACSPAVNQPQHF
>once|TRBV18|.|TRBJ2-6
TGTGCCAGCTCCTACAGGGAAGCCCACTCTGGGGCCAACGTCCTGACTTTC
CASSYREAHSGANVLTF
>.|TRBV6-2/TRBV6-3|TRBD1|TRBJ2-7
TGTGCCAGCAGTACCGGGACAGGGGGCGTTTCCTACGAGCAGTACTTC
CASSTGTGGVSYEQYF
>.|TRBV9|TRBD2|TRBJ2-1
TGTGCCAGCAGCGTAGCTAGCGGGGGGGCTAATGAGCAGTTCTTC
CASSVASGGANEQFF
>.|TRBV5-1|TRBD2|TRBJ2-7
TGCGCCAGCAGCCGGGCGACTAGCGGACAAGACTACGAGCAGTACTTC
CASSRATSGQDYEQYF
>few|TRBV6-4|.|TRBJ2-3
TGTGCCAGCAGTGACGGAGGGGGCGTAGGTACAGATACGCAGTATTTT
CASSDGGGVGTDTQYF
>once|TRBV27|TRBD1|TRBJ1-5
TGTGTCAGCAGTACGGACAGGGCAAGGCCCCAGCATTTT
CVSSTDRARPQHF
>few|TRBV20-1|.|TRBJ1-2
TGCAGTGCTAGAGATGAAGGGACTCTTAACTATGGCTACACCTTC
CSARDEGTLNYGYTF